Detailed here is one T cell receptor (beta chain). Its target is not known. The identical CDR3 is also encoded by other nucleotide sequences in the sample. CD45RO negativity and positive selection for CCR7 defined naive CD8 cells, a population that excluded terminally differentiated effector memory CD45RA+ cells. Each sample came from a Caucasian adult donor living in Nashville, Tennessee. Clones were read by immunoSEQ multiplex PCR, and TCRdb kept only the in-frame ones, dropping some. The table lists roughly 2 million clones, roughly 94% of them singletons. The sample comes from a study of shared clonotypes between healthy human individuals. The trim removed 5 bases at V and 4 bases at J, leaving 5 bases unmatched. The CDR3 contains 14 residues. Germline V gives CDR1 MNHEY, CDR2 SMNVEV (reference sequence). Study-wide points: All-four-donor shared clonotypes had higher generation probabilities than non-shared clonotypes did. When naive CD4 clonotypes were compared across a handful of donors, around 5% were shared. With few donors, the genetic and exposure-history diversity represented was limited.

The source of this sequence is a man aged 18-30 years in good health. The sequenced sample was naive CD8+ T cells sorted from blood. The chain recombines TRBV27 with TRBJ2-3; TRBD2 matches 8 bases. CDR3 DNA: TGTGCCAGCAGTCCGGGGACTAGAGCAGATACGCAGTATTTT. Residues: CASSPGTRADTQYF.